This record looks at one T cell receptor (beta chain) sequence and its context. Antigen: not known. The data belong to a study of OX40 agonist ivuxolimab in advanced cancers. Across the study: Every 2 weeks, patients got intravenous ivuxolimab at one of six dose levels (0.01-10 mg/kg). Earlier anti-PD-1, anti-PD-L1 or anti-CTLA-4 therapy was permitted; 40% had received some. General study points: Clones of CD4+ and CD8+ blood T cells grew by week 6 at doses of 0.1 to 3.0 mg/kg. The study found that CD8+ T cells averaged more expanded clones than CD4+.

Sequencing used immunoSEQ multiplex PCR; TCRdb keeps in-frame clones, though not all of them. The table lists approximately 94,000 clones, approximately 91% of them singletons. V lost 4 bases and J 4 bases, leaving 14 bases between the germline ends. Germline lookup yields CDR1 SGHDN and CDR2 FVKESK. The CDR3 sequence is 15 residues long. The clonotype was recovered from an adult with an advanced solid tumor such as melanoma, head and neck, liver or kidney cancer. Here the sequenced sample was CD4+ or CD8+ T cells sorted from blood, taken in a trial of the OX40 agonist ivuxolimab. The rearrangement uses TRBV14 and TRBJ2-1, with D maybe TRBD2 (5 bases). In nucleotides, the CDR3 is TGTGCCAGCAGCCGGCCGGGGAATCGGTACAATGAGCAGTTCTTC. This codes for CASSRPGNRYNEQFF.